The source of this T cell receptor (beta chain) is a study of blood T cell repertoires in COVID-19. Method: immunoSEQ multiplex PCR; TCRdb's copy keeps in-frame clones and lacks some. The sample has under 300,000 clones; about 86% are singletons. CDR1 and CDR2 from the germline V gene are LNHDA and SQIVND (reference sequence). Trimming left V 3 bases short and J 5 bases short, with 13 bases between. This CDR3 has 15 residues. The V and J genes are TRBV19 and TRBJ1-4; a weak D match, TRBD1 (5 bases). This receptor was taken from a man aged 60 to 69 with acute or convalescent COVID-19. Sequences were obtained from peripheral blood. CDR3 amino acids: CASSIQGAWNEKLFF. In DNA, the CDR3 is TGTGCCAGTAGTATTCAGGGTGCATGGAATGAAAAACTGTTTTTT. Combining the CDR3 with reference TRBV19 and TRBJ1-4 gives the whole variable domain DGGITQSPKYLFRKEGQNVTLSCEQNLNHDAMYWYRQDPGQGLRLIYYSQIVNDFQKGDIAEGYSVSREKKESFPLTVTSAQKNPTAFYLCASSIQGAWNEKLFFGSGTQLSVL.